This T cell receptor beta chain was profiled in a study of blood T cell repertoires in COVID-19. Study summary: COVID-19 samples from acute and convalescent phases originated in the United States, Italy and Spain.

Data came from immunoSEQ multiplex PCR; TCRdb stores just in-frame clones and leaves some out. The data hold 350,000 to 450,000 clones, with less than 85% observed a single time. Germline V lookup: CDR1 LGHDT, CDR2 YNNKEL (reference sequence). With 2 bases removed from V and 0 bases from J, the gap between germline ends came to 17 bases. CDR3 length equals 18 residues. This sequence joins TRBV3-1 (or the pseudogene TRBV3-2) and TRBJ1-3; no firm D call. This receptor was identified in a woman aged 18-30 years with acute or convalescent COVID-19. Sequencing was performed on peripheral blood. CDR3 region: CASSQQTRRWISGNTIYF. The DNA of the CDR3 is TGTGCCAGCAGCCAACAAACCCGGCGGTGGATCTCTGGAAACACCATATATTTT.